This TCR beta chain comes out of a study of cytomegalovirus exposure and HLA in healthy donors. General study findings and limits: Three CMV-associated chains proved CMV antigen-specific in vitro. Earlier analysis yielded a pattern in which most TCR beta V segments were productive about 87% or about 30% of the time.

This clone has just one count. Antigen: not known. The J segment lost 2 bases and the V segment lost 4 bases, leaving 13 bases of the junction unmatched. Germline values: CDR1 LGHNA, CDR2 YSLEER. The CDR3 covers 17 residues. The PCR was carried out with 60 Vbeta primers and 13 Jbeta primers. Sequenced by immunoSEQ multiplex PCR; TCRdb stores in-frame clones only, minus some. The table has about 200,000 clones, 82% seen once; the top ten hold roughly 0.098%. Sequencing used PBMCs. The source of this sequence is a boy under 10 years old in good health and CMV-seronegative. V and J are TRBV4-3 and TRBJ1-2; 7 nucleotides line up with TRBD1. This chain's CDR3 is CASSPGTVDRSNYGYTF. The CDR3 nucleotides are TGCGCCAGCAGCCCCGGAACCGTGGACAGGTCGAACTATGGCTACACCTTC.